This is a list of T cell receptor beta chains from one sample in a study of spatial heterogeneity in lung cancer. MiXCR, applied by TCRdb to the 5' RACE reads, yields one record per CDR3 protein. The sample consists of approximately 16,000 distinct CDR3 sequences, approximately 6.2% of them appearing once. The specimen comprised lung tumor tissue, sampled at surgery. The receptor source for this set is a female donor with early-stage non-small cell lung cancer. Both conserved end residues are part of each CDR3. The D gene is left open where the match is weak. The size of a clone is reported for some rows only, either as once, few or many, or as a class for expanded clones.

>.|medium-sized|TRBV10-3|TRBJ1-2
TGTGCCATCACCAATAGCCATGGCTACACCTTC
CAITNSHGYTF
>.|many|TRBV12-3/TRBV12-4|TRBJ1-6
TGTGCCAGCCACCGGGACGGCGGGTCACCCCTCCACTTT
CASHRDGGSPLHF
>.|many|TRBV5-1|TRBJ1-1
TGCGCCAGCAGCTTGGGACTACAGGGAAACACTGAAGCTTTCTTT
CASSLGLQGNTEAFF
>.|many|TRBV4-1|TRBJ1-4
TGCGCCAGCAGCCAAGATAGCGAAAAACTGTTTTTT
CASSQDSEKLFF
>.|many|TRBV29-1|TRBJ2-5
TGCAGCGTTGGGGACGGAGGACAAGAGACCCAGTACTTC
CSVGDGGQETQYF
>.|medium-sized|TRBV12-3/TRBV12-4|TRBJ1-6
TGTGCCAGCAGTTTGAATGACAATTCACCCCTCCACTTT
CASSLNDNSPLHF
>.|many|TRBV19|TRBJ2-3
TGTGCCAGTAGTATAGGGACGGAGCCGGGGGATACGCAGTATTTT
CASSIGTEPGDTQYF
>.|many|TRBV11-3|TRBJ2-1
TGTGCCAGCAGCTTAGATTCGACGGATAATGAGCAGTTCTTC
CASSLDSTDNEQFF
>.|many|TRBV20-1|TRBJ1-5
TGCAGTGCTAGAGAGTTACAGGTACAGCATTTT
CSARELQVQHF
>TRBD1|many|TRBV7-8|TRBJ2-7
TGTGCCAGCAGCTGGGACAGGGGGGAATACGAGCAGTACTTC
CASSWDRGEYEQYF
>.|many|TRBV10-3|TRBJ2-3
TGTGCCATCAGCCAAAGAGGGACCCCTAGCACAGATACGCAGTATTTT
CAISQRGTPSTDTQYF
>.|many|TRBV6-5|TRBJ2-5
TGTGCCAGCAGTTACTCCGGGACGACGAAAGAGACCCAGTACTTC
CASSYSGTTKETQYF
>TRBD1|many|TRBV19|TRBJ2-4
TGTGCCAGTATCCCCGACAGGGGGCAAAGGATTCAGTACTTC
CASIPDRGQRIQYF
>TRBD2|many|TRBV7-2|TRBJ2-5
TGTGCCAGCAGCTTAGATGCGGCGGGGGGGCCCCAAGAGACCCAGTACTTC
CASSLDAAGGPQETQYF
>.|many|TRBV4-3|TRBJ2-1
TGCGCCAGCAGCCAAGATGTAGGGTACAATGAGCAGTTCTTC
CASSQDVGYNEQFF
>TRBD2|many|TRBV20-1|TRBJ2-1
TGCAGTGCTCCCGATGCGGGGGGGCTAAATGAGCAGTTCTTC
CSAPDAGGLNEQFF
>.|few|TRBV7-2|TRBJ1-6
TGTGCCAGCAGTCCGAGGGGTTACAGGGCCCAAAATTCACCCCTCCACTTT
CASSPRGYRAQNSPLHF
>.|.|TRBV5-1|TRBJ1-1
TGCGCCAGCGGCGGGAGTACTGAAGCTTTCTTT
CASGGSTEAFF
>TRBD1|many|TRBV7-2|TRBJ2-3
TGTGCCAGCAGCTCGGGACAGAGCACAGATACGCAGTATTTT
CASSSGQSTDTQYF
>TRBD1|many|TRBV7-6|TRBJ1-2
TGTGCCAGCAGCTTAGCTGGCGGACAGGGCCTCTATGGCTACACCTTC
CASSLAGGQGLYGYTF
>TRBD2|few|TRBV5-4|TRBJ2-3
TGTGCCAGCAGCGCCGCAGAGCGGGGGACCACAGATACGCAGTATTTT
CASSAAERGTTDTQYF
>.|medium-sized|TRBV5-1|TRBJ2-1
TGCGCCACCAACGGAGCCGCAGAGGGCAATGAGCAGTTCTTC
CATNGAAEGNEQFF
>.|many|TRBV11-3|TRBJ2-1
TGTGCCAGCAGCCCTGAAGGCCGTGGGGAGCAGTTCTTC
CASSPEGRGEQFF
>.|many|TRBV3-1|TRBJ2-1
TGTGCCAGCAGCCATTCGGACAGTAGGTCCGTTGAGCAGTTCTTC
CASSHSDSRSVEQFF
>.|many|TRBV11-2|TRBJ1-1
TGTGCCAGCAGCTCCGGGCTGGGGTACACTGAAGCTTTCTTT
CASSSGLGYTEAFF
>.|medium-sized|TRBV11-2|TRBJ2-3
TGTGCCAGCAATCCGGGACTCCCCACAGATACGCAGTATTTT
CASNPGLPTDTQYF
>.|many|TRBV20-1|TRBJ2-2
TGCAGTGCTCCCAGGGGGGTCACCGGGGAGCTGTTTTTT
CSAPRGVTGELFF
>.|many|TRBV12-3/TRBV12-4|TRBJ2-6
TGTGCCAGCAGTTTTTGGGGCTCTGGGGCCAACGTCCTGACTTTC
CASSFWGSGANVLTF
>.|.|TRBV7-3|TRBJ2-7
TGTGCCAGCAGCTTAATGGCTGGCCTCAACTACGAGCAGTACTTC
CASSLMAGLNYEQYF
>TRBD2|.|TRBV5-1|TRBJ2-3
TGCGCCAGCAGCTTGGAAGCGGGAGCTAGCACAGATACGCAGTATTTT
CASSLEAGASTDTQYF
>.|medium-sized|TRBV5-1|TRBJ1-3
TGCGCCAGCAGCCAGGAGCCCACTTCTGGAAACACCATATATTTT
CASSQEPTSGNTIYF
>.|many|TRBV4-1|TRBJ2-4
TGCGCCAGCAGCCAAGGGGGGTGGGCCAAAAACATTCAGTACTTC
CASSQGGWAKNIQYF
>.|many|TRBV20-1|TRBJ1-1
TGCAGTGCCGGAGGTGGGGGGCGTACTGAAGCTTTCTTT
CSAGGGGRTEAFF
>.|many|TRBV7-9|TRBJ2-3
TGTGCCAGCAGCTTTCTGAGGGACCCCCCAGATACGCAGTATTTT
CASSFLRDPPDTQYF
>TRBD1|many|TRBV4-3|TRBJ1-2
TGCGCCAGCAGCCAAGATGACAGGGGAGTACCTTTCAATGGCTACACCTTC
CASSQDDRGVPFNGYTF
>TRBD1|medium-sized|TRBV7-9|TRBJ1-1
TGTGCCAGCAGCGTGACAGGGATTACTGAAGCTTTCTTT
CASSVTGITEAFF
>.|many|TRBV20-1|TRBJ1-1
TGCAGTGCCACTCGGGATTCCGGCGCTGAAGCTTTCTTT
CSATRDSGAEAFF
>.|many|TRBV20-1|TRBJ1-6
TGCAGTGCTAGAGGATCAGGGAAAAATAATTCACCCCTCCACTTT
CSARGSGKNNSPLHF
>TRBD1|many|TRBV20-1|TRBJ2-5
TGCAGTGCTAGAGACATGACAGGGACGGGAGAGACCCAGTACTTC
CSARDMTGTGETQYF
>.|many|TRBV5-1|TRBJ1-1
TGCGCCAGCAGCCCGACTTTGGAGGGCTCTGAAGCTTTCTTT
CASSPTLEGSEAFF
>TRBD1|many|TRBV29-1|TRBJ1-1
TGCAGCGCTAACCGGAACAGGGGGCAGGACACTGAAGCTTTCTTT
CSANRNRGQDTEAFF
>.|many|TRBV12-3/TRBV12-4|TRBJ2-6
TGTGCCAGCAGCAGCTCTGGGGCCAACGTCCTGACTTTC
CASSSSGANVLTF
>.|many|TRBV15|TRBJ2-7
TGTGCCACCAGCAGAGATTACTACGAGCAGTACTTC
CATSRDYYEQYF
>.|many|TRBV20-1|TRBJ1-1
TGCAGTGCTAGAGCCCGGGGGAGCACTGAAGCTTTCTTT
CSARARGSTEAFF
>.|medium-sized|TRBV7-2|TRBJ1-2
TGTGCCAGCAGCCCCCGGACAGCTAACTATGGCTACACCTTC
CASSPRTANYGYTF
>.|few|TRBV13|TRBJ1-2
TGTGCCAGCAGCTTATATCGGCCAGTGGGCATTTACTATGGCTACACCTTC
CASSLYRPVGIYYGYTF
>TRBD1|many|TRBV4-1|TRBJ1-6
TGCGCCAGCAGCCCAGAGTACAGGGGCCATTCACCCCTCCACTTT
CASSPEYRGHSPLHF
>TRBD1|many|TRBV6-5|TRBJ2-7
TGTGCCAGCAGGCCACAGGGGCGACCGGTCGAGCAGTACTTC
CASRPQGRPVEQYF
>TRBD1|many|TRBV20-1|TRBJ2-1
TGCAGTGCTAGAGATCTGACAGGGGACCCCTACAATGAGCAGTTCTTC
CSARDLTGDPYNEQFF